These 19 T cell receptor beta chains originate from one sample sequenced in a study of beta chain features in type 1 diabetes. Isolated RNA was reverse transcribed in full, so expressed TCRB transcripts were sequenced. Libraries were prepared by immunoSEQ multiplex PCR; TCRdb keeps only in-frame clonotypes and omits some of them. The data hold roughly 170,000 clones, with more than 10% observed a single time. Sequencing input: central memory CD4+ T cells from blood. Every receptor here comes from a woman between 18 and 29 years old in good health.

In this sample, this clone turned up a few times. The genes are TRBV6-6 and TRBJ1-5; D remains ambiguous. The CDR3 contains 15 residues. Germline-derived CDR1 and CDR2 are MNHNY and SVGAGI (reference sequence). V gave up 0 bases and J gave up 1 base, with 7 bases separating them. The CDR3 DNA is TGTGCCAGCAGTTACTCGAGTAGCAGCAATCAGCCCCAGCATTTT. Its protein product is CASSYSSSSNQPQHF.

This clone was counted a few times. V and J are TRBV29-1 and TRBJ2-1; 8 bases are shared with TRBD2. CDR1 and CDR2 from the germline V gene are SQVTM and ANQGSEA. Trimming at V came to 4 bases and at J to 9 bases, leaving 17 bases not matched to a gene. The CDR3 runs 16 residues. DNA of the CDR3: TGCAGCGTTGCTGGACAGCCGGGACTAGGTTATGGTGAGCAGTTCTTC. Its translation: CSVAGQPGLGYGEQFF.

Ten or more counts support this clone. The V gene is TRBV7-9, the J gene TRBJ2-5, with TRBD2 matching over 10 bases. The V segment lost 7 bases and the J segment 3 bases; nucleotides outside the gene matches: 8. Germline V CDR1 and CDR2: SEHNR, FQNEAQ (reference sequence). The CDR3 spans 15 residues. CDR3 sequence (DNA): TGTGCCAGCACCCGGACTAGCGGAGATAAAGAGACCCAGTACTTC. Translation gives CASTRTSGDKETQYF.

Turning to this clone: The sample holds other DNA sequences that translate to the same CDR3. V is TRBV7-2 and J is TRBJ2-2; D is undetermined. CDR3 size: 13 residues. CDR1 and CDR2 from the germline V gene are SGHTA and FQGNSA. Trimming pared 2 bases from V and 4 bases from J, leaving 5 bases between. The CDR3 DNA reads TGTGCCAGCAGCTTAAGCGTCACCGGGGAGCTGTTTTTT. This encodes CASSLSVTGELFF.

The chain joins TRBV10-3 to TRBJ2-1; possibly TRBD2 for D (5 bases). The CDR3 is 12 residues long. V was pared by 11 bases and J by 5 bases, with 13 bases between. CDR1 and CDR2 (germline): ENHRY, SYGVKD. DNA of the CDR3: TGTGCCCACGCGGGCGGTGACAATGAGCAGTTCTTC. It yields the protein CAHAGGDNEQFF.

This clone was observed a few times. V gene TRBV7-8 combines with J gene TRBJ2-1, with D possibly being TRBD1 (5 bases). Trimming stripped 2 bases from V and 2 bases from J, with 7 bases between. The germline gives CDR1 SGHVS, CDR2 FQNEAQ. This CDR3 has 14 amino acids. The CDR3 loop reads CASSLRQTYNEQFF. CDR3 nucleotide sequence: TGTGCCAGCAGCTTAAGACAGACCTACAATGAGCAGTTCTTC.

V and J are TRBV19 and TRBJ1-4; D is ambiguous. CDR1 and CDR2 from the germline V gene are LNHDA and SQIVND (reference sequence). The V gene lost 5 bases and the J gene lost 4 bases, with 11 bases spanning the gap. The CDR3 contains 14 residues. The CDR3 here is CASSSLQINEKLFF. The CDR3 nucleotides are TGTGCCAGTAGTTCGTTACAAATTAATGAAAAACTGTTTTTT.

The rearrangement uses TRBV2 and TRBJ2-3; TRBD2 matches 7 bases. Germline assignment: CDR1 SNHLY and CDR2 FYNNEI. The length of the CDR3 is 15 residues. After removal of 2 bases from V and 4 bases from J, the junction contained 6 bases not matched to a gene. CDR3 in DNA: TGTGCCAGCAGTGAATACGCGGGAGAAGCAGATACGCAGTATTTT. Protein sequence: CASSEYAGEADTQYF.

The rearrangement uses TRBV12-5 and TRBJ2-6; TRBD1 matches at 7 bases. Germline V CDR1 and CDR2: LGHNT, FRNRAP. J lost 1 base, V lost 0 bases, and 6 bases had no gene match. The CDR3 is made up of 18 amino acids. CDR3 region: CASGLVYGDSSGANVLTF. The CDR3 coding sequence is TGTGCTAGTGGTTTGGTTTATGGGGACAGTTCTGGGGCCAACGTCCTGACTTTC.

This clone was picked up many times. V gene TRBV10-3 combines with J gene TRBJ2-1; the match to TRBD2 covers 8 bases. CDR1 and CDR2 (germline): ENHRY, SYGVKD. V was clipped by 10 bases and J by 5 bases; unmatched bases: 13. This CDR3 contains 15 residues. Written as DNA, the CDR3 is TGTGCCACTCATCAGGTTGCGCGGGAGGACAATGAGCAGTTCTTC. It codes for CATHQVAREDNEQFF.

This clone showed up just a few times. The V and J genes are TRBV29-1 and TRBJ2-3, with D hard to call. This CDR3 region has 13 residues. V dropped 1 base and J dropped 2 bases, with 7 bases sitting between them. CDR1 is SQVTM and CDR2 is ANQGSEA in the germline V gene. CDR3 sequence reads: CSVEAGNTDTQYF. The CDR3 DNA follows: TGCAGCGTTGAAGCAGGAAACACAGATACGCAGTATTTT.

This clone has a handful of counts. The chain joins TRBV5-4 to TRBJ1-2, with D perhaps matching TRBD1 (6 bases). The germline V gene has CDR1 SGHNT and CDR2 YYREEE (reference sequence). V shed 3 bases and J shed 4 bases, with 10 bases lying between them. The CDR3 loop spans 13 amino acids. The chain's CDR3 is CASSSGQTYGYTF. The CDR3 DNA reads TGTGCCAGCAGCTCAGGACAGACCTATGGCTACACCTTC.

The chain combines TRBV28 with TRBJ1-4; 7 nucleotides align to TRBD1. Germline V gene sequence: CDR1 MDHEN, CDR2 SYDVKM. The junction had 4 bases not matched to a gene; V was cut back by 5 bases and J by 4 bases. The CDR3 is 14 amino acids. CDR3 DNA sequence: TGTGCCAGCAGTGGGGACAGCGTTAATGAAAAACTGTTTTTT. It translates to CASSGDSVNEKLFF.

This clone was picked up a small number of times. V is TRBV18 and J is TRBJ2-3, with 8 bases that match TRBD1. The CDR3 sequence is 13 residues long. V lost 8 bases to trimming and J lost 3 bases; unmatched junction nucleotides: 4. Germline CDR1 and CDR2: KGHSH and LQKENI. The CDR3 bases are TGTGCCAGCCGGACAGGGATGACAGATACGCAGTATTTT. Its translation is CASRTGMTDTQYF. The complete variable domain, with remaining parts taken from reference TRBV18 and TRBJ2-3, reads NAGVMQNPRHLVRRRGQEARLRCSPMKGHSHVYWYRQLPEEGLKFMVYLQKENIIDESGMPKERFSAEFPKEGPSILRIQQVVRGDSAAYFCASRTGMTDTQYFGPGTRLTVL.

In its sample, this clone was seen a few times. The chain is built from TRBV7-9 and TRBJ1-5; TRBD1 matches 7 bases. The CDR3 covers 15 residues. Germline V gene data show CDR1 as SEHNR and CDR2 as FQNEAQ (reference sequence). After removal of 2 bases from V and 4 bases from J, the junction contained 5 bases not matched to a gene. This CDR3 is CASSLTGVDNQPQHF. DNA for the CDR3: TGTGCCAGCAGCTTAACAGGGGTTGATAATCAGCCCCAGCATTTT.

This clone was observed a handful of times. The chain uses TRBV30 and TRBJ2-1; 11 bases fit TRBD2. V shed 8 bases and J 9 bases; nucleotides not matched to a gene: 15. CDR3 length: 15 residues. Germline V lookup: CDR1 GTSNPN, CDR2 SVGIG (reference sequence). CDR3 coding DNA: TGTGCCGGAGGCCCCGGGACTAGCGGCTCCAGTGAGCAGTTCTTC. Protein sequence: CAGGPGTSGSSEQFF.

This clone was seen more than once but under ten times. The chain couples TRBV9 to TRBJ2-3; D perhaps matches TRBD2 (5 bases). This CDR3 has 12 residues. Trimming removed 3 bases at V and 4 bases at J, with 6 bases between. Germline V CDR1 and CDR2: SGDLS, YYNGEE. As DNA, the CDR3 is TGTGCCAGCAGCGGTAGCGCAGATACGCAGTATTTT. Amino acids: CASSGSADTQYF.

This clone was counted between two and nine times. The chain has TRBV30 and TRBJ2-1; 8 positions match TRBD2. J was trimmed by 10 bases and V by 4 bases; bases with no gene match: 6. CDR1 GTSNPN and CDR2 SVGIG come from the germline V gene (reference sequence). The CDR3 is 12 residues long. DNA for the CDR3: TGTGCCTGGAAAACTAGCGGCAGGGAGCAGTTCTTC. Amino acids: CAWKTSGREQFF.

This clone was found a few times. The chain is built from TRBV7-3 and TRBJ2-3; 10 positions match TRBD1. Losses at the gene ends were 4 bases for V and 6 bases for J; bases not matched to a gene: 4. The CDR3 totals 14 residues. Germline V CDR1 and CDR2: SGHTA, FQGTGA. The CDR3 nucleotides read TGTGCCAGCAGCTCGACAGGGGGCGGGGATACGCAGTATTTT. This encodes CASSSTGGGDTQYF.